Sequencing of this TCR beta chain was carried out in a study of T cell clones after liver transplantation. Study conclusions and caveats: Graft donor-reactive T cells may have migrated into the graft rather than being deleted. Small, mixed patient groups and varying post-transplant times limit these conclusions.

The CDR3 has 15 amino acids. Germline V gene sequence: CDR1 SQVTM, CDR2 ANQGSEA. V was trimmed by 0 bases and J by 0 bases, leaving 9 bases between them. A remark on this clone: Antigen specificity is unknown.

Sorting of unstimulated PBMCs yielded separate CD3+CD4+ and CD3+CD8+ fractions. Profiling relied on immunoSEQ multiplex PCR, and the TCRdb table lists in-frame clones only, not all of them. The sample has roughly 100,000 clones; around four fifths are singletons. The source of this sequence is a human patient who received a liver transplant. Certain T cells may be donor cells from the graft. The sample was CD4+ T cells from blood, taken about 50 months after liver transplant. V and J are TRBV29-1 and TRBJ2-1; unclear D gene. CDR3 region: CSVEDPYRSYNEQFF. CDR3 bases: TGCAGCGTTGAAGATCCTTACCGCTCCTACAATGAGCAGTTCTTC.